A selection of T cell receptor beta chains follows, all from one sample in a study of human T cells and chemical hapten exposure. TCRdb reprocessed the RACE reads via MiXCR and lists one record per CDR3 protein. The sample records roughly 70,000 distinct CDR3 sequences, around a third being singletons. The sequencing used whole blood, collected in connection with sensitization to the hapten diphenylcyclopropenone (DPC). The receptor source for this set is a man aged 40-49 years with alopecia areata. Some clones in this sample may be carry-over from other donors' samples. Each CDR3 is given with its conserved first and last residue. Fields, in order: clone size, D gene, J gene, V gene, CDR3 protein, CDR3 DNA. A D gene is named only where the DNA matches it firmly. Some rows mark clone size as missing; the rest say once, few, many or name a class of expanded clone.

. | . | TRBJ2-7 | TRBV6-1 | CASSEYLSSGEQYF | TGTGCCAGCAGTGAATACTTGTCTTCCGGCGAGCAGTACTTC
few | . | TRBJ1-5 | TRBV5-5 | CASSEDGSNQPQHF | TGTGCCAGCAGCGAGGACGGTAGCAATCAGCCCCAGCATTTT
. | TRBD2 | TRBJ2-1 | TRBV29-1 | CSETSGTGYNEQFF | TGCAGCGAAACTAGCGGGACGGGTTACAATGAGCAGTTCTTC
. | TRBD2 | TRBJ2-1 | TRBV12-3/TRBV12-4 | CASRRTSGNNEQFF | TGTGCCAGCAGGAGGACTAGCGGAAACAATGAGCAGTTCTTC
. | . | TRBJ2-4 | TRBV7-2 | CASSFFPDPAKNIQYF | TGTGCCAGCAGCTTCTTCCCCGATCCAGCCAAAAACATTCAGTACTTC
. | . | TRBJ1-6 | TRBV20-1 | CSARDLGAGRNSPLHF | TGCAGTGCTAGAGATCTGGGGGCAGGGAGGAATTCACCCCTCCACTTT
few | TRBD1 | TRBJ1-4 | TRBV7-6 | CASSIGTGALFF | TGTGCCAGCAGCATCGGGACAGGGGCTCTGTTTTTT
few | . | TRBJ1-1 | TRBV5-1 | CASSPPYEGATEAFF | TGCGCCAGCAGCCCCCCATACGAGGGAGCTACTGAAGCTTTCTTT
few | TRBD2 | TRBJ2-2 | TRBV2 | CASSLAGGTGELFF | TGTGCCAGCAGTCTAGCGGGAGGCACCGGGGAGCTGTTTTTT
few | TRBD2 | TRBJ2-1 | TRBV27 | CASSLTSDYYNEQFF | TGTGCCAGCAGCCTTACTAGCGACTACTACAATGAGCAGTTCTTC
. | TRBD1 | TRBJ2-1 | TRBV19 | CASSIQGVYNEQFF | TGTGCCAGTAGTATCCAGGGGGTATACAATGAGCAGTTCTTC
. | . | TRBJ2-2 | TRBV7-3 | CASSLSGADTGELFF | TGTGCCAGCAGCTTAAGCGGGGCGGACACCGGGGAGCTGTTTTTT
few | TRBD2 | TRBJ2-3 | TRBV9 | CASSLLGGRAGDTQYF | TGTGCCAGCAGCCTACTCGGGGGGAGGGCCGGAGATACGCAGTATTTT